Below are 3 T cell receptor beta chains sequenced from a single sample in a study of blood T cell repertoires in COVID-19. Measured with immunoSEQ multiplex PCR; TCRdb has only the in-frame clones, and not every one. The profile shows about 200,000 clones, just under 85% of them singletons. The material sequenced was peripheral blood. These receptors all come from a man aged 60 to 75 with COVID-19, enrolled during active disease.

A few counts support this clone. The chain has TRBV25-1 and TRBJ1-2; D may be TRBD1 (6 bases). CDR1 MGHDK and CDR2 SYGVNS come from the germline V gene. This CDR3 contains 14 residues. Deletions cut 5 bases from V and 6 bases from J, with 16 bases between. The DNA of the CDR3 is TGTGCCAGCAGTTCGGTATCCAGGGGTAATGGCTACACCTTC. It translates to CASSSVSRGNGYTF.

The rearrangement joins TRBV5-4 to TRBJ2-7, with 10 bases matching TRBD1. This CDR3 has 15 residues. Germline trimming cut 9 bases from V and 1 base from J; bases unmatched to any gene: 10. From germline, CDR1 is SGHNT and CDR2 YYREEE (reference sequence). The CDR3 sequence: CATTFRDRGSYEQYF. The CDR3 bases are TGTGCCACCACGTTTAGGGACAGGGGTTCCTACGAGCAGTACTTC. The whole variable domain, remainder taken from reference TRBV5-4 and TRBJ2-7, is ETGVTQSPTHLIKTRGQQVTLRCSSQSGHNTVSWYQQALGQGPQFIFQYYREEENGRGNFPPRFSGLQFPNYSSELNVNALELDDSALYLCATTFRDRGSYEQYFGPGTRLTVT.

J is TRBJ1-2 and V is TRBV30; 7 bases map to TRBD1. Germline V lookup: CDR1 GTSNPN, CDR2 SVGIG (reference sequence). The CDR3 contains 13 residues. V was pared by 1 base and J by 2 bases, with 1 base of the junction left unmatched. CDR3 region: CAWSGGQNYGYTF. The CDR3 DNA reads TGTGCCTGGAGTGGGGGACAGAACTATGGCTACACCTTC.